A single sample gave rise to the 30 T cell receptor beta chains below, sequenced in a study of CD8 T cells in Susac syndrome. Reverse transcription of roughly 0.45 to 1 ug RNA used random hexamers. TCRdb re-called the immunoSEQ multiplex PCR reads through MiXCR, storing one row per CDR3 protein. The sample lists about 150,000 distinct CDR3 sequences, around 90% occurring once. The sequenced sample was CD4+ T cells from PBMCs. The source of these receptors is a human donor in good health.

The chain employs TRBV6-5 and TRBJ2-3; 8 positions agree with TRBD1. The trim removed 6 bases at V and 6 bases at J, leaving 5 bases unmatched. The CDR3 extends over 13 amino acids. Germline CDR1 is MNHEY and CDR2 is SVGAGI. In DNA form, the CDR3 reads TGTGCCAGCAGAGGGACAGGCAGGGATACGCAGTATTTT. Amino acid sequence: CASRGTGRDTQYF.

The chain is built from TRBV28 and TRBJ1-5; D is possibly TRBD1 (5 bases). Per germline, CDR1 MDHEN and CDR2 SYDVKM. Trimming cost V 5 bases and J 2 bases, with 13 bases left between them. The CDR3 runs to 15 residues. CDR3 in amino acids: CASSGAGIGNQPQHF. CDR3 bases: TGTGCCAGCAGTGGCGCAGGGATCGGCAATCAGCCCCAGCATTTT.

This chain joins TRBV30 and TRBJ1-2, with 7 bases identical to TRBD1. The CDR3 is made up of 14 amino acids. V shed 3 bases, J shed 8 bases, and the junction held 12 bases outside the gene matches. Germline loops: CDR1 GTSNPN, CDR2 SVGIG (reference sequence). CDR3 amino acids: CAWSASSSRGGYTF. The CDR3 DNA follows: TGTGCCTGGAGCGCTTCCTCTTCCAGGGGGGGCTACACCTTC. Supplemented by reference TRBV30 and TRBJ1-2, the full variable domain reads SQTIHQWPATLVQPVGSPLSLECTVEGTSNPNLYWYRQAAGRGLQLLFYSVGIGQISSEVPQNLSASRPQDRQFILSSKKLLLSDSGFYLCAWSASSSRGGYTFGSGTRLTVV.

This sequence joins TRBV6-2 or TRBV6-3 and TRBJ2-7, with a weak D call TRBD2 (6 bases). Germline lookup yields CDR1 MNHEY and CDR2 SVGEGT. The CDR3 sequence is 13 residues long. Trimming stripped 6 bases from V and 3 bases from J, with 12 bases between. CDR3 in DNA: TGTGCCAGCAGCTCCCAGACTAGCTACGAGCAGTACTTC. Translating it yields CASSSQTSYEQYF.

The chain uses TRBV5-4 and TRBJ2-1, with 8 bases that match TRBD1. This CDR3 has 14 residues. CDR1 and CDR2 (germline): SGHNT, YYREEE (reference sequence). J lost 5 bases, V lost 4 bases, and 5 bases had no gene match. The DNA of the CDR3 is TGTGCCAGCAGCCCCTCAGGGGGCAACAATGAGCAGTTCTTC. Translating gives CASSPSGGNNEQFF. Based on the CDR3 plus reference TRBV5-4 and TRBJ2-1, the full variable domain is ETGVTQSPTHLIKTRGQQVTLRCSSQSGHNTVSWYQQALGQGPQFIFQYYREEENGRGNFPPRFSGLQFPNYSSELNVNALELDDSALYLCASSPSGGNNEQFFGPGTRLTVL.

The rearrangement joins TRBV7-2 to TRBJ2-3; 9 bases agree with TRBD2. CDR3 length: 16 amino acids. CDR1 is SGHTA and CDR2 is FQGNSA in the germline V gene. V gave up 1 base and J gave up 5 bases; unmatched junction bases: 7. The CDR3 here is CASSLVASGAIDTQYF. CDR3 sequence (DNA): TGTGCCAGCAGCTTAGTGGCTAGCGGGGCCATAGATACGCAGTATTTT.

A single count supports this clonotype. A read error may account for a junction end that differs from germline. The V gene is TRBV7-9, the J gene TRBJ1-1; 7 bases match TRBD1. Germline V gene data show CDR1 as SEHNR and CDR2 as FQNEAQ (reference sequence). This CDR3 comprises 14 residues. Here the CDR3 reads CASSWDQGGSEVFF. CDR3 bases: TGTGCCAGCAGCTGGGACCAGGGGGGGAGTGAAGTTTTCTTT.

V gene TRBV6-5 combines with J gene TRBJ2-1; 12 bases align to TRBD2. CDR1 and CDR2 (germline): MNHEY, SVGAGI. Germline trimming cut 4 bases from V and 4 bases from J; bases unmatched to any gene: 2. This CDR3 region has 15 residues. Written as DNA, the CDR3 is TGTGCCAGCAGTTCCACTAGCGGGAGGTACAATGAGCAGTTCTTC. It codes for CASSSTSGRYNEQFF.

V and J are TRBV6-5 and TRBJ2-3; weak D call: TRBD2 (5 bases). CDR1 is MNHEY, CDR2 SVGAGI, per germline. V was clipped by 0 bases and J by 0 bases, with 13 bases between them. The CDR3 is 17 residues long. For the CDR3, the DNA is TGTGCCAGCAGTTACTCGATGGCGGGTACCAGCACAGATACGCAGTATTTT. It encodes CASSYSMAGTSTDTQYF.

The CDR3 spells CASSRGNNSPLHF. CDR3 coding DNA: TGTGCCAGCTCACGCGGTAATAATTCACCCCTCCACTTT. This rearrangement joins TRBV18 to TRBJ1-6; D unresolved. V dropped 4 bases and J dropped 5 bases, with 6 bases sitting between them. Germline-derived CDR1 and CDR2 are KGHSH and LQKENI. This CDR3 has 13 residues.

The chain combines TRBV11-2 with TRBJ2-7; 8 bases map to TRBD1. Losses at the gene ends were 0 bases for V and 2 bases for J; bases not matched to a gene: 3. The CDR3 totals 15 residues. The germline CDR1 and CDR2 sequences are SGHAT and FQNNGV. DNA for the CDR3: TGTGCCAGCAGCTTAGATTCGGGACAGGCCTACGAGCAGTACTTC. The encoded protein is CASSLDSGQAYEQYF.

The rearrangement uses TRBV20-1 and TRBJ2-5; D is unresolved. Germline-derived CDR1 and CDR2 are DFQATT and SNEGSKA (reference sequence). Trimming took off 3 bases at V and 4 bases at J, with 9 bases between the two ends. The CDR3 totals 12 residues. The CDR3 protein is CSARKGGETQYF. The CDR3 DNA reads as TGCAGTGCTAGGAAAGGCGGAGAGACCCAGTACTTC.

The rearrangement joins TRBV6-5 to TRBJ2-4; perhaps TRBD1 as D (6 bases). Trimming stripped 0 bases from V and 8 bases from J, with 8 bases between. The CDR3 covers 13 residues. Looked up from germline, CDR1 is MNHEY and CDR2 is SVGAGI. CDR3 in DNA: TGTGCCAGCAGTTACTCGGGGGCCTACATTCAGTACTTC. As protein: CASSYSGAYIQYF.

The V and J genes are TRBV28 and TRBJ2-5; the match to TRBD1 covers 7 bases. The germline V gene encodes CDR1 MDHEN and CDR2 SYDVKM. CDR3 length: 15 residues. V dropped 6 bases and J dropped 0; count of bases not matched to a gene: 7. In nucleotides, the CDR3 is TGTGCCAGCAGCTTTACAGGGGCCTACCAAGAGACCCAGTACTTC. It is translated as CASSFTGAYQETQYF. Looking up the rest from reference TRBV28 and TRBJ2-5 gives the full variable domain: DVKVTQSSRYLVKRTGEKVFLECVQDMDHENMFWYRQDPGLGLRLIYFSYDVKMKEKGDIPEGYSVSREKKERFSLILESASTNQTSMYLCASSFTGAYQETQYFGPGTRLLVL.

This clonotype came up once. V gene TRBV3-1 combines with J gene TRBJ1-1; D remains ambiguous. The CDR3 covers 13 residues. The germline V gene has CDR1 LGHDT and CDR2 YNNKEL (reference sequence). V lost 4 bases to trimming and J lost 6 bases, with 12 bases between them. CDR3 sequence (DNA): TGTGCCAGCAGCCTCCAAACTAAGGCTGAAGCTTTCTTT. The encoded protein is CASSLQTKAEAFF. Full variable domain (rest looked up from reference TRBV3-1 and TRBJ1-1): DTAVSQTPKYLVTQMGNDKSIKCEQNLGHDTMYWYKQDSKKFLKIMFSYNNKELIINETVPNRFSPKSPDKAHLNLHINSLELGDSAVYFCASSLQTKAEAFFGQGTRLTVV.

The J gene is TRBJ2-7, the V gene TRBV5-1; unclear D gene. Trimming stripped 4 bases from V and 2 bases from J, with 16 bases between. CDR3 length: 15 residues. Germline V gene lookup returns CDR1 SGHRS and CDR2 YFSETQ. The DNA for the CDR3 is TGCGCCAGCAGCACCTCGGGCCCCAAACCCTACGAGCAGTACTTC. This codes for CASSTSGPKPYEQYF.

The chain links TRBV7-3 to TRBJ1-2; a possible D gene is TRBD1 (5 bases). Germline-derived CDR1 and CDR2 are SGHTA and FQGTGA. V was pared by 1 base and J by 4 bases, with 10 bases between. This CDR3 comprises 14 residues. The CDR3 DNA is TGTGCCAGCAGCTTAAGCGGGGGTGGCTATGGCTACACCTTC. It codes for CASSLSGGGYGYTF.

The gene calls are TRBV5-1 and TRBJ1-2, with D hard to call. Looked up from germline, CDR1 is SGHRS and CDR2 is YFSETQ. Trimming shortened V by 1 base and J by 1 base, and 8 bases separated the two germline ends. CDR3 size: 14 residues. This chain's CDR3 is CASSLWGLNYGYTF. CDR3 DNA: TGCGCCAGCAGCTTGTGGGGTCTTAACTATGGCTACACCTTC.

The CDR3 nucleotides are TGTGCCAGCAGCTTCGACCGGGACAGGACCTACGAGCAGTACTTC. It yields the protein CASSFDRDRTYEQYF. V is TRBV7-2 and J is TRBJ2-7, with 8 bases that match TRBD1. Germline values: CDR1 SGHTA, CDR2 FQGNSA. The CDR3 is 15 residues long. The junction had 6 bases not matched to a gene; V was cut back by 3 bases and J by 2 bases.

The gene calls are TRBV6-5 and TRBJ2-4, with D possibly matching TRBD1 (6 bases). This CDR3 is built from 13 residues. V was cut by 2 bases and J by 9 bases, with 11 bases left in between. Germline loops: CDR1 MNHEY, CDR2 SVGAGI. CDR3 bases: TGTGCCAGCAGTTACACAGGGAAGGGCATTCAGTACTTC. This translates into CASSYTGKGIQYF.

The gene calls are TRBV4-3 and TRBJ2-3; the D call may be TRBD1 or TRBD2 (5 bases each). The ends were cut back, 6 bases at V and 4 bases at J, with 14 bases in the middle. This CDR3 has 14 residues. Germline V gene sequence: CDR1 LGHNA, CDR2 YSLEER. CDR3 sequence: CASSGIRGADTQYF. The DNA for the CDR3 is TGCGCCAGCAGTGGTATTCGGGGCGCAGATACGCAGTATTTT.

The chain links TRBV30 to TRBJ1-5, with D maybe TRBD1 (5 bases). CDR1 is GTSNPN and CDR2 is SVGIG in the germline V gene (reference sequence). The CDR3 spans 14 residues. The V end was cut by 3 bases, the J end by 3 bases, with 12 bases between. CDR3 residues: CAWSAVGLNQPQHF. The CDR3 region has the DNA TGTGCCTGGAGCGCAGTGGGGCTCAATCAGCCCCAGCATTTT.

CDR3 in DNA: TGTGCCAGCAGTGAAGCGGGAGGGCCCTGGGAGGGCTCCTACGAGCAGTACTTC. Protein: CASSEAGGPWEGSYEQYF. V gene TRBV6-1 combines with J gene TRBJ2-7; 7 positions agree with TRBD2. This CDR3 has 18 residues. Per germline, CDR1 MNHNS and CDR2 SASEGT. V lost 0 bases and J lost 0; bases outside the gene matches: 11.

This chain uses TRBV7-9 with TRBJ2-5; D is possibly TRBD1 (6 bases). Germline CDR1 SEHNR, CDR2 FQNEAQ (reference sequence). The CDR3 is 15 amino acids. The germline V and J ends were trimmed by 3 bases and 1 base, with 12 bases remaining between them. CDR3 nucleotide sequence: TGTGCCAGCAGCTTGATGGGGGCCCTCCAAGAGACCCAGTACTTC. This translates into CASSLMGALQETQYF.

The V call is TRBV14, the J call TRBJ2-2; unclear D gene. This CDR3 contains 15 residues. V was shortened by 0 bases and J by 7 bases, with 12 bases between the two germline ends. In germline, CDR1 is SGHDN, CDR2 FVKESK. Here the CDR3 DNA reads TGTGCCAGCAGCCAAGAAAAATATGAAGGCGGGGAGCTGTTTTTT. It translates to CASSQEKYEGGELFF. Full variable domain (outside the CDR3, taken from reference TRBV14 and TRBJ2-2): EAGVTQFPSHSVIEKGQTVTLRCDPISGHDNLYWYRRVMGKEIKFLLHFVKESKQDESGMPNNRFLAERTGGTYSTLKVQPAELEDSGVYFCASSQEKYEGGELFFGEGSRLTVL.

CDR3 sequence (DNA): TGTGCCAGCAGCTCTTGGACTTCACCCCTCCACTTT. This sequence encodes CASSSWTSPLHF. The rearrangement uses TRBV7-2 and TRBJ1-6, with no clear D. The V gene's germline CDR1 is SGHTA and CDR2 FQGNSA. There are 12 residues in the CDR3. Trimming shortened V by 4 bases and J by 9 bases, and 7 bases separated the two germline ends.

The chain couples TRBV29-1 to TRBJ1-1, with TRBD1 matching over 10 bases. The CDR3 has 12 residues. The V gene end was trimmed by 8 bases and the J gene end by 5 bases; junction bases not matched to a gene: 5. The germline V gene encodes CDR1 SQVTM and CDR2 ANQGSEA. CDR3 bases: TGCAGCACCAGGACAGGGGGTACTGAAGCTTTCTTT. Amino acid sequence: CSTRTGGTEAFF.

The V and J genes are TRBV6-1 and TRBJ2-2; no definite D call. Germline-derived CDR1 and CDR2 are MNHNS and SASEGT. This CDR3 is built from 12 residues. V lost 7 bases and J lost 2, with 5 bases in between. CDR3 protein: CASTLNTGELFF. The CDR3 DNA follows: TGTGCCAGCACCCTCAACACCGGGGAGCTGTTTTTT.

The table lists this clonotype with a few counts. The V call is TRBV4-1, the J call TRBJ2-5, with D tentatively TRBD2 (5 bases). The V gene's germline CDR1 is MGHRA and CDR2 YSYEKL. The CDR3 has 13 residues. The V and J ends lost 2 bases and 3 bases respectively, with 7 bases between them. The CDR3 loop reads CASSQTRKETQYF. DNA of the CDR3: TGCGCCAGCAGCCAAACTAGGAAAGAGACCCAGTACTTC.

The V call is TRBV10-3, the J call TRBJ1-2; tentatively, D is TRBD1 (6 bases). Trimming took 4 bases from V and 6 from J, leaving 18 bases between them. Per the germline V gene, CDR1 is ENHRY and CDR2 is SYGVKD. The CDR3 totals 15 residues. Here the CDR3 DNA reads TGTGCCATCAGTGCCCTAACAGGGAATAGCCATGGCTACACCTTC. Protein product: CAISALTGNSHGYTF.